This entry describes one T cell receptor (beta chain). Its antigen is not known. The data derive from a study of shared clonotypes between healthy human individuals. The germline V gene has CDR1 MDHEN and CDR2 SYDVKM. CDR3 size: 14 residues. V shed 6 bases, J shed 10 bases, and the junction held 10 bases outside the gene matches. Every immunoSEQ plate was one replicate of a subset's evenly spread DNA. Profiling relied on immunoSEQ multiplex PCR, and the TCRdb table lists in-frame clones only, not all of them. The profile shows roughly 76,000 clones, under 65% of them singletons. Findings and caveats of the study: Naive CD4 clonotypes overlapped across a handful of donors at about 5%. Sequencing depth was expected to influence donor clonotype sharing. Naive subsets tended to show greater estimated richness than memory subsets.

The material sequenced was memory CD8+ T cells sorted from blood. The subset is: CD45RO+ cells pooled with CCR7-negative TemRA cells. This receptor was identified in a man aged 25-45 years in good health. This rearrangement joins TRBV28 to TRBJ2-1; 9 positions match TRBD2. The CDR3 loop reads CASRLGGRAGEQFF. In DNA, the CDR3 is TGTGCCAGCAGGCTAGGCGGGAGGGCCGGGGAGCAGTTCTTC.